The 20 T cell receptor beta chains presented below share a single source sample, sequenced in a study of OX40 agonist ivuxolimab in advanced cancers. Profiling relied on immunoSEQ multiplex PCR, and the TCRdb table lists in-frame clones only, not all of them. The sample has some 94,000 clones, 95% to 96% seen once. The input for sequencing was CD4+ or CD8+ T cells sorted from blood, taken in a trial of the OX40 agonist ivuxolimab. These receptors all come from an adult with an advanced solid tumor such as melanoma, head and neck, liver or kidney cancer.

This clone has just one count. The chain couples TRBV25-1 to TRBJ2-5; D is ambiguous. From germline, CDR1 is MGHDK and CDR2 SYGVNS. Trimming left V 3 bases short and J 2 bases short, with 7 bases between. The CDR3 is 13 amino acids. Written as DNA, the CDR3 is TGTGCCAGCAGTGAGAATTTTCAAGAGACCCAGTACTTC. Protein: CASSENFQETQYF.

CDR3 residues: CASSHAGEILFF. The CDR3 region has the DNA TGTGCCAGCAGCCATGCAGGGGAAATATTGTTTTTT. The rearrangement joins TRBV4-2 to TRBJ1-4, with a possible D match to TRBD1 (6 bases). This CDR3 has 12 residues. The V gene's germline CDR1 is LGHNA and CDR2 YNFKEQ. Trimming took 3 bases from V and 15 from J, leaving 14 bases between them.

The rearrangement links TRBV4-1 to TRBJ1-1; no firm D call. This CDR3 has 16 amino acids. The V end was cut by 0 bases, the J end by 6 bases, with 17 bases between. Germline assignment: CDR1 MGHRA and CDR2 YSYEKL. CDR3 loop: CASSQDYGSLVPEAFF. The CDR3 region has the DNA TGCGCCAGCAGCCAAGATTACGGCTCACTTGTCCCTGAAGCTTTCTTT.

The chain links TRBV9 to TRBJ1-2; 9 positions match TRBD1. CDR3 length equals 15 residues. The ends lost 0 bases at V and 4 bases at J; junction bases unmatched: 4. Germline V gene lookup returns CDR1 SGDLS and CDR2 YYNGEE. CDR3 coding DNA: TGTGCCAGCAGCGTAGCTTCACAGGGGGCCTATGGCTACACCTTC. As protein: CASSVASQGAYGYTF.

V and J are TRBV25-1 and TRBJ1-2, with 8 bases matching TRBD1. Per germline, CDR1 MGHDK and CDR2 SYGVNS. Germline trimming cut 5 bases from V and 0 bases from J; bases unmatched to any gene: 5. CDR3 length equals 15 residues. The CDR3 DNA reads TGTGCCAGCAGTTCGCAGGGGGCGCCTAACTATGGCTACACCTTC. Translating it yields CASSSQGAPNYGYTF.

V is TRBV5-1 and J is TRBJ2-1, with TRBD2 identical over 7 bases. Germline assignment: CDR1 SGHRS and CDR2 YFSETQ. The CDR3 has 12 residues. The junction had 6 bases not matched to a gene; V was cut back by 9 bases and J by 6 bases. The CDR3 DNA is TGCGCCACCCCCGGGACTATCAATGAGCAGTTCTTC. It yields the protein CATPGTINEQFF.

CDR3 coding DNA: TGTGCCAGTAGTTCCCCCGGGACAGGGGATGTTGAGCAGTTCTTC. Protein product: CASSSPGTGDVEQFF. The chain links TRBV19 to TRBJ2-1; 10 bases are a match to TRBD1. Germline trimming cut 5 bases from V and 9 bases from J; bases unmatched to any gene: 10. Per the germline V gene, CDR1 is LNHDA and CDR2 is SQIVND (reference sequence). The CDR3 has 15 amino acids.

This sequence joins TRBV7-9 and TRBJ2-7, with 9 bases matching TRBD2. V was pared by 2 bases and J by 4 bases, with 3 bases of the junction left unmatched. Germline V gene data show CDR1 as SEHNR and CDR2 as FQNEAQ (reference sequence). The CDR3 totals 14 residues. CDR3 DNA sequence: TGTGCCAGCAGCTTACTAGCGGGGATATACGAGCAGTACTTC. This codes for CASSLLAGIYEQYF.

The CDR3 coding sequence is TGTGCCAGCAGCCCGAAGGGGGCCAGCTACGAGCAGTACTTC. Amino acids: CASSPKGASYEQYF. The V gene is TRBV4-2, the J gene TRBJ2-7; 7 bases map to TRBD1. V gave up 4 bases and J gave up 3 bases; unmatched junction bases: 6. Germline CDR1 LGHNA, CDR2 YNFKEQ. The CDR3 runs 14 residues.

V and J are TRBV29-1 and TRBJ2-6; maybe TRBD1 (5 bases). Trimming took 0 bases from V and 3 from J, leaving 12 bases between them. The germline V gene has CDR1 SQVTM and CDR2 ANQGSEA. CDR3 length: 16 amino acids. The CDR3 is CSVEDPGRGGANVLTF. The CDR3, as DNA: TGCAGCGTTGAAGATCCAGGGCGTGGTGGGGCCAACGTCCTGACTTTC.

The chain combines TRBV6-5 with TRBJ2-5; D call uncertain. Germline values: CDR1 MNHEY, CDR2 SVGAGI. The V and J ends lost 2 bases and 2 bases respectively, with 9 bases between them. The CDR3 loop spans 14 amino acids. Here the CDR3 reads CASSYIQGQETQYF. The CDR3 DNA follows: TGTGCCAGCAGTTACATACAAGGTCAAGAGACCCAGTACTTC.

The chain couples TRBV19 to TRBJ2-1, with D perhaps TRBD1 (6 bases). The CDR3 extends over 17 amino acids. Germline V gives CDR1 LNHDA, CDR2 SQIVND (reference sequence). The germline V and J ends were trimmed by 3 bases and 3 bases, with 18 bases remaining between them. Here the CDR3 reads CASSISVARDNYNEQFF. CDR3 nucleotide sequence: TGTGCCAGTAGTATCTCGGTCGCCCGGGACAACTACAATGAGCAGTTCTTC.

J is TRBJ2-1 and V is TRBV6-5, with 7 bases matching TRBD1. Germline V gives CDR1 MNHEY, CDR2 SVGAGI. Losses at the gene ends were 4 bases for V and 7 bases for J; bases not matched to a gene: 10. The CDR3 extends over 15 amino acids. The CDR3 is CASSLSGGEENEQFF. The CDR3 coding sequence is TGTGCCAGCAGTTTATCAGGGGGAGAAGAGAATGAGCAGTTCTTC.

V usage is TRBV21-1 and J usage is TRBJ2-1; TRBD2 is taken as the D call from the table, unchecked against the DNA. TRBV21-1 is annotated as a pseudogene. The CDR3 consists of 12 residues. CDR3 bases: TGTGCCAGCAGATACAGACTAGATGAGCAGTTCTTC. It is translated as CASRYRLDEQFF.

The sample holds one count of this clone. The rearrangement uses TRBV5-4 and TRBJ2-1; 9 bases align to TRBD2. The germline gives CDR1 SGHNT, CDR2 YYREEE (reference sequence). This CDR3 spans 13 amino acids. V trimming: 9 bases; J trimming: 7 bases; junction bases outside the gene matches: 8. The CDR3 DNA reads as TGTGCCACCTCGGGGCTAGCGGGGAATGAGCAGTTCTTC. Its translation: CATSGLAGNEQFF.

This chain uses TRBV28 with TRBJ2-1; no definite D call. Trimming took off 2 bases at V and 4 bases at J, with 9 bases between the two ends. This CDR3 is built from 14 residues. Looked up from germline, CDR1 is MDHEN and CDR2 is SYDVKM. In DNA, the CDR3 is TGTGCCAGCAGTTTAGGTAGCCCTTACAATGAGCAGTTCTTC. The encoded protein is CASSLGSPYNEQFF. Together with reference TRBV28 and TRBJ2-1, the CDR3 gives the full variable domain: DVKVTQSSRYLVKRTGEKVFLECVQDMDHENMFWYRQDPGLGLRLIYFSYDVKMKEKGDIPEGYSVSREKKERFSLILESASTNQTSMYLCASSLGSPYNEQFFGPGTRLTVL.

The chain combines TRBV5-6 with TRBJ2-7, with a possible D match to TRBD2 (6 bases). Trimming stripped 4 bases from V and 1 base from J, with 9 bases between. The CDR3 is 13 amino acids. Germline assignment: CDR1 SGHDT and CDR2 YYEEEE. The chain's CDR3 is CASSSGPSYEQYF. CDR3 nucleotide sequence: TGTGCCAGCAGCAGCGGGCCATCCTACGAGCAGTACTTC.

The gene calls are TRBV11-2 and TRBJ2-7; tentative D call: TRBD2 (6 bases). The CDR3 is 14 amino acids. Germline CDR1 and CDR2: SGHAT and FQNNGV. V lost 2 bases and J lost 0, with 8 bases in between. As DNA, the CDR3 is TGTGCCAGCAGCTTATCGGGGGACTCCTACGAGCAGTACTTC. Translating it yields CASSLSGDSYEQYF.

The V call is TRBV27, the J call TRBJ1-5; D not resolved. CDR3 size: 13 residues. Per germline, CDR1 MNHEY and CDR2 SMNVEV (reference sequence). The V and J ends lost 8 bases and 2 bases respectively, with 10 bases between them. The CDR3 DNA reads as TGTGCCAGCCGCCTGCAAGGCAATCAGCCCCAGCATTTT. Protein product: CASRLQGNQPQHF.

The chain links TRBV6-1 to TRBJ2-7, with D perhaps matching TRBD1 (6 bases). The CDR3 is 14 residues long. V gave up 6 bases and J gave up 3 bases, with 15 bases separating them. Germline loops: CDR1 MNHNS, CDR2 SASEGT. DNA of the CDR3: TGTGCCAGCAGCCCCGGGACACTCTACTACGAGCAGTACTTC. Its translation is CASSPGTLYYEQYF.